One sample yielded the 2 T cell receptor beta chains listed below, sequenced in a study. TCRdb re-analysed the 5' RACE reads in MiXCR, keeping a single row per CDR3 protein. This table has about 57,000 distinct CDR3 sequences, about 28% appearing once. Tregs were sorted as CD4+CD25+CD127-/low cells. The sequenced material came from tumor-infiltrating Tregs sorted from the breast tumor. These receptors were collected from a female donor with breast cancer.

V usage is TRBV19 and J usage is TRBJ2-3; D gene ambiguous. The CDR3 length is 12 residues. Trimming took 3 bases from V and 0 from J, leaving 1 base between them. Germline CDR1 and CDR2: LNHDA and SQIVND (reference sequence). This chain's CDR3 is CASSMSTDTQYF. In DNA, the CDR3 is TGTGCCAGTAGTATGAGCACAGATACGCAGTATTTT. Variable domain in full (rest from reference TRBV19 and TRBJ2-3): DGGITQSPKYLFRKEGQNVTLSCEQNLNHDAMYWYRQDPGQGLRLIYYSQIVNDFQKGDIAEGYSVSREKKESFPLTVTSAQKNPTAFYLCASSMSTDTQYFGPGTRLTVL.

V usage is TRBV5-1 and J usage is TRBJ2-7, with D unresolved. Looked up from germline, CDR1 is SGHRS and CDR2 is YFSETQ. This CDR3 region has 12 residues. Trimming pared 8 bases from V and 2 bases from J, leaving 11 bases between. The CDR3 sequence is CASKNQTYEQYF. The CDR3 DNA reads TGCGCCAGTAAGAACCAGACCTACGAGCAGTACTTC.